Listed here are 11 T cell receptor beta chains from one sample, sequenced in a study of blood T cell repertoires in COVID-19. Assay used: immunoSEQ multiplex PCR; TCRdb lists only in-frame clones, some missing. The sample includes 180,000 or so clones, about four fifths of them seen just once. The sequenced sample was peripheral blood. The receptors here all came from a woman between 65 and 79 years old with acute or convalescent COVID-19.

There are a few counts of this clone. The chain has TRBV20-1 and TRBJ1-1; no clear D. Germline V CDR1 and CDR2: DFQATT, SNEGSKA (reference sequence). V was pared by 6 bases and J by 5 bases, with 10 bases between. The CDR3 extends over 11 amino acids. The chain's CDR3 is CSALPKTEAFF. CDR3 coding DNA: TGCAGTGCCCTACCCAAAACTGAAGCTTTCTTT.

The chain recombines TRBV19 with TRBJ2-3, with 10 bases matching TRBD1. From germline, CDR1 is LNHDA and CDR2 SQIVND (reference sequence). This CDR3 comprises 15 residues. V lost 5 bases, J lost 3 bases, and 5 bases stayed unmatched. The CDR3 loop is CASSDWTGGTDTQYF. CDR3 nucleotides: TGTGCCAGTAGTGATTGGACAGGGGGTACAGATACGCAGTATTTT. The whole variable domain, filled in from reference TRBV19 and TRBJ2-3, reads DGGITQSPKYLFRKEGQNVTLSCEQNLNHDAMYWYRQDPGQGLRLIYYSQIVNDFQKGDIAEGYSVSREKKESFPLTVTSAQKNPTAFYLCASSDWTGGTDTQYFGPGTRLTVL.

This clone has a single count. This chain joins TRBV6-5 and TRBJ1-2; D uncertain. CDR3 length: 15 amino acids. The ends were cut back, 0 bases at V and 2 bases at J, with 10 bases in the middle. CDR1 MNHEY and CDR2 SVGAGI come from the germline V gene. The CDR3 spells CASSYSPISNYGYTF. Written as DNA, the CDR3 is TGTGCCAGCAGTTACTCTCCTATCTCAAACTATGGCTACACCTTC.

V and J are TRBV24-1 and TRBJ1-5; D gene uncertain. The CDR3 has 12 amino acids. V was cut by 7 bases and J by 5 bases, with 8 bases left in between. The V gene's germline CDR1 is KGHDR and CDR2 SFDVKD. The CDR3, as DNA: TGTGCCACCAGCCGGGGTTATCAGCCCCAGCATTTT. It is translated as CATSRGYQPQHF.

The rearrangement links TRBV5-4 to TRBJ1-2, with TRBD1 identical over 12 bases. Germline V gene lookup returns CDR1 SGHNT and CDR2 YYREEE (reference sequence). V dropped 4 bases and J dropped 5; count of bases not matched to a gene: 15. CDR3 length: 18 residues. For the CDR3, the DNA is TGTGCCAGCAGCACGGGACAGGGGGCAACCCTCATGGGGTATGGCTACACCTTC. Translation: CASSTGQGATLMGYGYTF.

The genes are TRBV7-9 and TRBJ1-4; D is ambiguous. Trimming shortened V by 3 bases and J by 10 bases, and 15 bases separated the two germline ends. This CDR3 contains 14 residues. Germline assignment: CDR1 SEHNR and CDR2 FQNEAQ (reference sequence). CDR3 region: CASSFDTREGKLFF. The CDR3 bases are TGTGCCAGCAGCTTCGATACGCGTGAGGGAAAACTGTTTTTT. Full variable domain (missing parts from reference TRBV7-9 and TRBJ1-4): DTGVSQNPRHKITKRGQNVTFRCDPISEHNRLYWYRQTLGQGPEFLTYFQNEAQLEKSRLLSDRFSAERPKGSFSTLEIQRTEQGDSAMYLCASSFDTREGKLFFGSGTQLSVL.

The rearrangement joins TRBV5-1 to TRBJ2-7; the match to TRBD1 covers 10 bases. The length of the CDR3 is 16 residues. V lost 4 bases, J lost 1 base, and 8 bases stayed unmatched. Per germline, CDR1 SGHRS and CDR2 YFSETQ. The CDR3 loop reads CASSPNRDRGSYEQYF. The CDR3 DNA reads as TGCGCCAGCAGCCCGAACCGGGACAGGGGTTCCTACGAGCAGTACTTC.

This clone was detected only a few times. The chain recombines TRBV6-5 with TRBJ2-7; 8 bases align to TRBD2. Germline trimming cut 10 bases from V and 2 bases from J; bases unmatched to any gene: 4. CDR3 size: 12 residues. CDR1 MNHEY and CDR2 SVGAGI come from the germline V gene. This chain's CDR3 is CATIAGPYEQYF. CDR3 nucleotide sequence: TGTGCCACCATAGCGGGACCCTACGAGCAGTACTTC.

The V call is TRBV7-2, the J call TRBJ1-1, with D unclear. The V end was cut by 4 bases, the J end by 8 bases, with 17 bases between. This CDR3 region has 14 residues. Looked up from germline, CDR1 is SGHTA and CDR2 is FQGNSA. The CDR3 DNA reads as TGTGCCAGCAGCTCTACCCCGGTGGTGGGCGAAGCTTTCTTT. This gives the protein CASSSTPVVGEAFF. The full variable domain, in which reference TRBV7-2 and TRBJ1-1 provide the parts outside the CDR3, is GAGVSQSPSNKVTEKGKDVELRCDPISGHTALYWYRQSLGQGLEFLIYFQGNSAPDKSGLPSDRFSAERTGGSVSTLTIQRTQQEDSAVYLCASSSTPVVGEAFFGQGTRLTVV.

In DNA, the CDR3 is TGTGCCAGCAGCCCCTCCCCGACACCGAACTATGGCTACACCTTC. This encodes CASSPSPTPNYGYTF. The chain has TRBV7-2 and TRBJ1-2; D call uncertain. This CDR3 is 15 amino acids long. V gave up 5 bases and J gave up 2 bases, with 15 bases separating them. CDR1 SGHTA and CDR2 FQGNSA come from the germline V gene.

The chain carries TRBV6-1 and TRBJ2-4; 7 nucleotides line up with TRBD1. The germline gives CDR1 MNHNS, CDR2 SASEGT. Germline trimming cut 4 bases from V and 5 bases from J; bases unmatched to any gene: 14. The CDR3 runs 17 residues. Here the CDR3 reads CASSGARDSRSENIQYF. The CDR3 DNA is TGTGCCAGCAGTGGGGCCCGGGACAGCCGTTCTGAAAACATTCAGTACTTC.